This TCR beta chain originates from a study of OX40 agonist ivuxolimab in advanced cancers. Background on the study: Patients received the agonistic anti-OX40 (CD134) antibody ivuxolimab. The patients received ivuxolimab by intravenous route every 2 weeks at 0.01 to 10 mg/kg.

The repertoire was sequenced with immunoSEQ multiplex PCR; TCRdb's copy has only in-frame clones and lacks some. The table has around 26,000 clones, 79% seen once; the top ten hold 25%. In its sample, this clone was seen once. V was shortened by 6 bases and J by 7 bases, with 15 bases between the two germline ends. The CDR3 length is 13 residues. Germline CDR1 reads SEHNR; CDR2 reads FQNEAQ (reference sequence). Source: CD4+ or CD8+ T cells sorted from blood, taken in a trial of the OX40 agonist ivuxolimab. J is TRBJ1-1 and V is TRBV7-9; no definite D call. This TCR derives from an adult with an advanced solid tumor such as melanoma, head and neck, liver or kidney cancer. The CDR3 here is CASSQESDGEAFF. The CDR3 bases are TGTGCCAGCAGTCAGGAATCGGACGGTGAAGCTTTCTTT.